This T cell receptor (beta chain) was identified in a study of CD8 T cells in Susac syndrome (dated by TCRdb to about 2019). Study-wide context: The study used repertoire sequencing to test whether antigen drove CD8+ T cell activation and differentiation in Susac syndrome. What the work shows at the level of the full study, not this receptor alone: The study acknowledged that relatively few individuals were included in the TCR sequencing and HLA analysis.

Peripheral blood CD8+ and CD4+ T cells from healthy donors, Susac syndrome patients and multiple sclerosis patients were profiled by high-throughput TCR beta sequencing. Healthy donors were age- and sex-matched controls. Bulk CD8+ and CD4+ T cells were purified by magnetic negative isolation, whereas CD8+ TEMRA cells were enriched by FACS. Blood was drawn into EDTA tubes, processed within 24 hours, and PBMCs were isolated by density gradient centrifugation. PBMCs intended for TCR sequencing were frozen in liquid nitrogen and were later thawed in a 37 degrees C water bath. A purity of at least 90% was achieved for sorted or isolated CD4+, CD8+ and CD8+ TEMRA cells. RNA was extracted with the RNeasy kit and roughly 0.45 to 1 ug was reverse transcribed using random hexamers. The immunoSEQ multiplex PCR assay, covering 54 Vbeta and 13 Jbeta segments, was used to amplify TCR beta CDR3 regions. PCR amplification bias was corrected using a synthetic template baseline for primer optimization and computational correction. The source study handled its data this way. Reads were assigned to V, D and J genes according to IMGT and analyzed in immunoSEQ Analyzer, with only productive sequences retained. Clonality was calculated as one minus the Shannon entropy normalized by log2 of the number of productive unique sequences. For each patient and control, public and private clones were evaluated within the 100 most prevalent clones. A clone was defined as Susac-specific if it was absent from the healthy and MS cohorts, from roughly 980 published viral clones and from other ImmuneACCESS disease sequences. TCRdb applied fastp at Q25 and MiXCR to the public reads, then kept only in-frame beta chains. One record per CDR3 amino acid sequence lists the most common genes and DNA. For this entry, the V and J calls and clone size follow TCRdb and not the study's own pipeline. For this sample the table gives roughly 120,000 distinct CDR3 sequences, of which around 97% were detected only once. About 0.095% of the sample comes from the top ten.

About this clonotype: The specificity of this receptor is unknown. No qualities accompany the bases; no much larger clone lies one base away.

The germline V gene gives CDR1 as SQVTM and CDR2 as ANQGSEA. The CDR3 holds 11 amino acids from the cysteine to the phenylalanine. Kept here is only the CDR3 DNA, which spans 33 bases and is read in frame from base 1. V drops 4 bases and J drops 8 bases, leaving 9 bases in between. The TCR comes from a human donor in good health. The sample consisted of CD4+ T cells from PBMCs. The chain is encoded by TRBV29-1 joined to TRBJ2-1; no confident D gene assignment can be made. The CDR3 has the sequence CSVVKGDEQFF. The DNA sequence follows: TGCAGCGTTGTAAAGGGTGATGAGCAGTTCTTC.